This T cell receptor (beta chain) was documented in a study of OX40 agonist ivuxolimab in advanced cancers. TCRdb's table, derived via immunoSEQ multiplex PCR, lists solely in-frame clones and lacks some. The sample includes more than 65,000 clones, 81% of them seen just once. The study's findings and limits: Normalized expansion of T-cell clones was also low for some nonresponders. Expanded clones were, on average, more numerous in CD8+ T cells than in CD4+. What antigens the expanded peripheral T cells recognized was never established. Partial responders dosed at 0.1-3.0 mg/kg displayed clonal expansion ranking among the lowest.

Notes on this clone: The antigen remains unidentified.

Trimming pared 2 bases from V and 8 bases from J, leaving 12 bases between. Germline V gives CDR1 MNHNY, CDR2 SVGAGI (reference sequence). CDR3 length: 13 amino acids. The receptor was isolated from an adult with an advanced solid tumor such as melanoma, head and neck, liver or kidney cancer. The starting material was CD4+ or CD8+ T cells sorted from blood, obtained in a trial of the OX40 agonist ivuxolimab. V gene TRBV6-6 combines with J gene TRBJ1-2, with D possibly being TRBD1 (5 bases). The CDR3 bases are TGTGCCAGCAGTTACCGGGGGGAGGAAGGCTACACCTTC. Residues: CASSYRGEEGYTF.